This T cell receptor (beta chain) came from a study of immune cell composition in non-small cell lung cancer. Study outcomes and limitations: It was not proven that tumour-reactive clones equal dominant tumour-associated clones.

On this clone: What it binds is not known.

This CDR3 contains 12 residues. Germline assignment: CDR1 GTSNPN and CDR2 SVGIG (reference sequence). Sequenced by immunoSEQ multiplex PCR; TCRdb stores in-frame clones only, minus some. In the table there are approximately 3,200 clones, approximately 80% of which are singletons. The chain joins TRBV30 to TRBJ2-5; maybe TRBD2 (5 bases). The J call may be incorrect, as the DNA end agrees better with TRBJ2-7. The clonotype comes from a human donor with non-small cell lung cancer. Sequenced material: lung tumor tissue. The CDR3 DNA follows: TGTGCCTGGAGTGTAACGGGGTACGAGCAGTACTTC. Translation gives CAWSVTGYEQYF.